Following are 3 T cell receptor beta chains from one sample sequenced in a study of metastatic and nonmetastatic thyroid tumors. All patients were treatment-naive before thyroid surgery. Via MiXCR, TCRdb re-called the PCR reads. The sample has around 22,000 clones, approximately 20% seen once. Sequencing input: blood. The origin of the receptors is a female donor with papillary thyroid cancer or a benign thyroid nodule (not recorded which). Some clones in this sample may be carry-over from other donors' samples.

This clone is categorized as medium-sized. The CDR3: CASSYTLAGERGEQFF. The DNA for the CDR3 is TGTGCCAGCAGTTACACCCTAGCGGGGGAGAGGGGTGAGCAGTTCTTC. The chain carries TRBV6-5 and TRBJ2-1; 10 bases are a match to TRBD2. V trimming: 2 bases; J trimming: 9 bases; junction bases outside the gene matches: 10. The CDR3 is 16 residues long. CDR1 and CDR2 (germline): MNHEY, SVGAGI.

This clone was observed at least ten times. This chain links TRBV28 with TRBJ1-4, with TRBD1 identical over 8 bases. The CDR3 has 17 amino acids. Germline V gives CDR1 MDHEN, CDR2 SYDVKM. The junction had 14 bases not matched to a gene; V was cut back by 5 bases and J by 6 bases. The CDR3 region has the DNA TGTGCCAGCAGTCCAATGGGGCAGGGGGCAGGCGATGAAAAACTGTTTTTT. Amino acids: CASSPMGQGAGDEKLFF.

This clone was seen ten or more times. The rearrangement uses TRBV20-1 and TRBJ2-1, with a weak D call TRBD1 (7 bases). V was clipped by 0 bases and J by 9 bases, with 12 bases between them. This CDR3 contains 13 residues. CDR1 and CDR2 from the germline V gene are DFQATT and SNEGSKA (reference sequence). As DNA, the CDR3 is TGCAGTGCTAGAGATCCAGGGGGGAGTGAGCAGTTCTTC. It yields the protein CSARDPGGSEQFF.